Only a few counts were recorded for the clone carrying this T cell receptor (beta chain). Its antigen is as yet unknown. Each sample had two DNA replicates, approximately 0.52 ug blood or around 1.5 ug tissue. Profiled with immunoSEQ multiplex PCR; TCRdb holds only in-frame clones, not every one. The table has 5,800 or so clones, around three quarters seen once; the top ten hold approximately 10%. These data are taken from a study of early stage breast cancer tumors. Study-wide findings and caveats: Enriched TCRB sequences shared across patients were mostly commonly generated sequences.

Sufficient DNA from normal breast often required roughly 90-310 mg tissue. This TCR came from a person aged 65-85 years with breast cancer. The material sequenced was normal breast tissue next to the tumor.

The CDR3 nucleotides read TGTGCCAGCAGCTTGGCAGGCTATGGCTACACCTTC. It specifies CASSLAGYGYTF. The chain combines TRBV5-8 with TRBJ1-2; D gene uncertain. With 0 bases removed from V and 4 bases from J, the gap between germline ends came to 4 bases. Germline V gene data show CDR1 as SGHTS and CDR2 as YDEGEE. This CDR3 has 12 amino acids.